The present entry profiles one TCR beta chain with its context. No antigen is known for it. This entry is derived from a study of blood T cells in healthy people across ages. Study context: With template switching, about one barcoded beta molecule was captured per two T cells.

Study results and caveats: Observed TCR beta diversity per million T cells went down as age went up. This fall followed a roughly linear course with age.

Combining a sample-barcoded 5' primer with a J-beta primer mix, a second PCR ran for 7 to 11 cycles. Template switching added a 12-random-nucleotide identifier to every cDNA molecule. TCRdb ran MiXCR on the 5' RACE reads and lists one entry per CDR3 protein. Altogether about 620,000 distinct CDR3 sequences are present, around 52% being singletons, with the ten largest covering about 14%. PBMCs numbering at least 6.5 million were isolated per sample. The TCR sequence derives from a woman aged 80 or over in good health. The sequencing sample was made of blood.

The chain's CDR3 is CASSDTSGRTEQYF. The CDR3 DNA is TGTGCCAGCAGTGATACTAGCGGGAGGACGGAGCAGTACTTC. The rearrangement joins TRBV25-1 to TRBJ2-7; the match to TRBD2 covers 12 bases. The CDR3 loop spans 14 amino acids. V lost 3 bases to trimming and J lost 7 bases; unmatched junction nucleotides: 4. Germline V lookup: CDR1 MGHDK, CDR2 SYGVNS.